Listed below are T cell receptor beta chains from one sample, sequenced in a study of response to subunit inactivated influenza vaccine. In TCRdb, the RT-PCR reads were re-called with MiXCR into one record per CDR3 protein. The data contain 800,000 or so distinct CDR3 sequences, about 20% of them singletons. The sequencing here drew on PBMCs from blood, taken roughly 5 days after vaccination. Every receptor here comes from a man between 50 and 59 years old who received an inactivated influenza vaccine. CDR3s include the opening cysteine and the closing phenylalanine or tryptophan. The D gene is left open where the match is weak. Clone size, where shown, is once, few, many, or a class for clones that have expanded.

V	size	J	D	CDR3	DNA
TRBV6-1	few	TRBJ2-3	.	CASPRTPLIFPSTDTQYF	TGTGCCAGCCCACGGACCCCCCTTATATTTCCCTCAACAGATACGCAGTATTTT
TRBV7-9	.	TRBJ1-2	TRBD1	CASSEGGQVPLYGYTF	TGTGCCAGCAGCGAAGGGGGCCAGGTCCCACTCTATGGCTACACCTTC
TRBV7-2	.	TRBJ2-1	TRBD2	CASSFGREYNEQFF	TGTGCCAGCAGCTTCGGGCGGGAGTACAATGAGCAGTTCTTC
TRBV24-1	few	TRBJ1-2	TRBD1	CATSDQTGGRGYGYTF	TGTGCCACCAGTGACCAGACAGGGGGCCGGGGCTATGGCTACACCTTC
TRBV5-1	few	TRBJ2-5	.	CASSLRSDFQETQYF	TGCGCCAGCAGCTTGAGATCGGACTTCCAAGAGACCCAGTACTTC
TRBV27	once	TRBJ2-7	.	CASRLSGHYEQYF	TGTGCCAGCAGATTATCGGGCCACTACGAGCAGTACTTC
TRBV2	few	TRBJ2-5	.	CASSEGPLRKTQYF	TGTGCCAGCAGTGAAGGGCCCCTGAGAAAGACCCAGTACTTC
TRBV7-8	few	TRBJ2-1	TRBD2	CASSFGLAGAFGEQFF	TGTGCCAGCAGCTTCGGACTAGCGGGTGCATTTGGTGAGCAGTTCTTC
TRBV4-3	.	TRBJ2-7	.	CASSPRLVERYEQYF	TGCGCCAGCAGCCCTAGACTAGTCGAACGCTACGAGCAGTACTTC
TRBV24-1	few	TRBJ1-1	.	CATSVLNTEAFF	TGTGCCACCAGTGTCTTGAACACTGAAGCTTTCTTT
TRBV9	few	TRBJ2-1	.	CASSVVGGGSYNEQFF	TGTGCCAGCAGCGTAGTCGGGGGAGGCTCCTACAATGAGCAGTTCTTC
TRBV4-3	few	TRBJ2-7	.	CASSQEITYEQYF	TGCGCCAGCAGCCAAGAAATCACCTACGAGCAGTACTTC
TRBV20-1	few	TRBJ2-4	.	CSARDPGADIQYF	TGCAGTGCTAGAGATCCGGGGGCAGACATTCAGTACTTC
TRBV5-6	.	TRBJ2-5	TRBD2	CASSLLSGTSGGETQYF	TGTGCCAGCAGCTTGTTAAGCGGGACTAGCGGGGGAGAGACCCAGTACTTC
TRBV11-2	.	TRBJ2-2	TRBD2	CASIPSRAGGQATGELFF	TGTGCCAGCATCCCAAGCCGGGCGGGAGGGCAGGCCACCGGGGAGCTGTTTTTT
TRBV20-1	few	TRBJ1-2	TRBD1	CSAINPGQGAYGYTF	TGCAGTGCCATTAACCCGGGACAGGGGGCTTATGGCTACACCTTC
TRBV5-1	few	TRBJ2-1	TRBD1	CASSLGMTGEQFF	TGCGCCAGCAGCTTGGGGATGACAGGGGAGCAGTTCTTC
TRBV5-1	few	TRBJ2-7	.	CASSLASGSPREQYF	TGCGCCAGCAGCTTGGCCAGCGGCTCCCCTCGGGAGCAGTACTTC
TRBV20-1	few	TRBJ2-5	.	CSARVSGSVETQYF	TGCAGTGCTAGGGTTTCGGGGTCTGTGGAGACCCAGTACTTC
TRBV9	.	TRBJ2-2	TRBD2	CASSVNIVATSGTQSTGELFF	TGTGCCAGCAGCGTAAATATCGTCGCGACTAGCGGGACCCAGAGCACCGGGGAGCTGTTTTTT
TRBV12-3/TRBV12-4	.	TRBJ2-2	TRBD1	CASSSPGTGLTGELFF	TGTGCCAGCAGTTCCCCTGGGACAGGGCTCACCGGGGAGCTGTTTTTT
TRBV20-1	.	TRBJ2-3	TRBD2	CSARDPLSSGGTDTQYF	TGCAGTGCTAGAGATCCCTTGTCTAGCGGGGGCACAGATACGCAGTATTTT
TRBV10-3	.	TRBJ2-2	TRBD2	CASTVGGENTGELFF	TGTGCCTCGACGGTGGGAGGGGAGAACACCGGGGAGCTGTTTTTT
TRBV7-9	few	TRBJ1-5	TRBD1	CASSSDRFHQPQHF	TGTGCCAGCAGCTCGGACAGGTTCCATCAGCCCCAGCATTTT
TRBV20-1	many	TRBJ1-6	.	CSAPLQGNSPLHF	TGCAGTGCCCCACTCCAAGGGAATTCACCCCTCCACTTT
TRBV5-1	many	TRBJ2-7	.	CASSLDGQTYEQYF	TGCGCCAGCAGCCTCGACGGACAGACATACGAGCAGTACTTC
TRBV11-2	.	TRBJ1-2	.	CASSLDPGRGYGYTF	TGTGCCAGCAGCTTAGACCCGGGCAGGGGCTATGGCTACACCTTC
TRBV28	.	TRBJ1-5	.	CASSSIKDSFNQPQHF	TGTGCCAGCAGTTCCATCAAGGACAGTTTTAATCAGCCCCAGCATTTT
TRBV12-3/TRBV12-4	.	TRBJ2-3	.	CASSLGGATGIDTQYF	TGTGCCAGCAGTTTAGGAGGGGCGACGGGCATCGATACGCAGTATTTT
TRBV7-2	many	TRBJ2-5	.	CASSDHQGETQYF	TGTGCCAGCAGCGACCACCAGGGGGAGACCCAGTACTTC
TRBV12-3/TRBV12-4	.	TRBJ1-3	.	CASSLSQGRDSGNTIYF	TGTGCCAGCAGCCTCTCACAGGGAAGAGACTCTGGAAACACCATATATTTT
TRBV2	.	TRBJ1-1	.	CASTDRLIMNTEAFF	TGTGCCAGCACAGACCGACTCATTATGAACACTGAAGCTTTCTTT
TRBV11-2	.	TRBJ2-7	.	CASSLGAAHEQYF	TGTGCCAGCAGCTTAGGGGCGGCGCACGAGCAGTACTTC
TRBV28	.	TRBJ2-4	TRBD1	CASSEPGQGADIQYF	TGTGCCAGCAGTGAGCCGGGACAGGGGGCGGACATTCAGTACTTC
TRBV20-1	few	TRBJ2-7	TRBD1	CSGPVGQGASGEQYF	TGCAGTGGGCCTGTAGGACAGGGGGCGTCGGGGGAGCAGTACTTC
TRBV30	.	TRBJ1-6	.	CAWSVRPTWVIDSPLHF	TGTGCCTGGAGTGTACGCCCGACATGGGTGATAGATTCACCCCTCCACTTT
TRBV20-1	.	TRBJ1-1	.	CSAQGPMTEAFF	TGCAGTGCCCAGGGGCCGATGACTGAAGCTTTCTTT
TRBV5-1	many	TRBJ2-7	.	CASSFQGYEQYF	TGTGCCAGCAGCTTTCAGGGATACGAGCAGTACTTC
TRBV3-1	many	TRBJ2-1	TRBD2	CASSQIGLAGNEQFF	TGTGCCAGCAGCCAAATTGGTCTAGCGGGCAATGAGCAGTTCTTC
TRBV6-6	many	TRBJ2-1	.	CASSYSLNEQFF	TGTGCCAGCAGTTACTCTCTCAATGAGCAGTTCTTC
TRBV28	.	TRBJ1-5	.	CASSFPEGTHQPQHF	TGTGCCAGCAGTTTTCCGGAAGGGACACATCAGCCCCAGCATTTT
TRBV7-6	many	TRBJ1-6	.	CASSLTESSPLHF	TGTGCCAGCAGCTTGACAGAAAGTTCACCCCTCCACTTT
TRBV5-4	few	TRBJ1-4	TRBD1	CASSFGTGDEKLFF	TGTGCCAGCAGCTTTGGGACAGGGGATGAAAAACTGTTTTTT
TRBV12-3/TRBV12-4	many	TRBJ1-3	.	CASSSGNTIYF	TGTGCCAGCAGCTCTGGAAACACCATATATTTT
TRBV12-3/TRBV12-4	few	TRBJ2-3	.	CASNVRLRDRFTDTQYF	TGTGCCAGCAACGTACGGTTGAGGGACCGGTTCACAGATACGCAGTATTTT
TRBV6-1	.	TRBJ2-7	TRBD1	CASSPWTGAASEQYF	TGTGCCAGCAGTCCCTGGACAGGGGCGGCCTCCGAGCAGTACTTC
TRBV7-2	many	TRBJ1-6	.	CASSRTGPTNNSPLHF	TGTGCCAGCAGCAGAACAGGCCCAACCAATAATTCACCCCTCCACTTT
TRBV4-3	few	TRBJ2-1	.	CASSQDTLTYNEQFF	TGCGCCAGCAGCCAAGACACTCTTACCTACAATGAGCAGTTCTTC